This TCR beta chain was sequenced in a study of shared clonotypes between healthy human individuals. CD45RO-negative cells were positively selected for CCR7, leaving out terminally differentiated effector memory CD45RA+ cells. The protocol was immunoSEQ multiplex PCR, while the TCRdb copy is restricted to in-frame clones and leaves out a portion. The sample shows 1.5 million to 2.5 million clones, about 95% of them seen only once. Trimming cost V 3 bases and J 5 bases; bases outside gene matches: 7. Germline loops: CDR1 ENHRY, CDR2 SYGVKD. The CDR3 spans 16 residues. The TCR was taken from a man aged 18 to 30 in good health. This chain links TRBV10-3 with TRBJ2-1; 10 nucleotides match TRBD2. Source material: naive CD8+ T cells sorted from blood. The DNA of the CDR3 is TGTGCCATCAGTGATAAAGGGACTAGCGTACACAATGAGCAGTTCTTC. Translation: CAISDKGTSVHNEQFF.